These T cell receptor beta chains were read from a single sample in a study of blood T cell repertoires in COVID-19. TCRdb's table, derived via immunoSEQ multiplex PCR, lists solely in-frame clones and lacks some. Counted here are approximately 110,000 clones, roughly 82% occurring once; the ten biggest clones make up around 5%. The sequenced sample consisted of peripheral blood. The receptors were gathered from a human donor in a cohort sampled during active COVID-19. Both conserved end residues are part of each CDR3. Each record gives: J gene, clone size, CDR3 length, V gene, D gene, CDR3 DNA, CDR3 protein. A D gene is named only where the DNA matches it firmly. Rows may omit the clone size; those that give it use once, few, many or a size class.

TRBJ2-1 | NA | 17 | TRBV27 | TRBD2 | TGTGCCAGCAGTCCCAGATCCACTAGCGGGACGGGTAATGAGCAGTTCTTC | CASSPRSTSGTGNEQFF
TRBJ1-1 | once | 13 | TRBV24-1 | NA | TGTGCCACCAGGCCGGACAGTAACACTGAAGCTTTCTTT | CATRPDSNTEAFF
TRBJ2-7 | NA | 15 | TRBV11-3 | NA | TGTGCCAGCAGCTACTATAGGGGTATACCCTACGAGCAGTACTTC | CASSYYRGIPYEQYF
TRBJ2-3 | NA | 15 | TRBV7-3 | TRBD2 | TGTGCCAGCAGCTTGGCGGGAGCGGGCACAGATACGCAGTATTTT | CASSLAGAGTDTQYF
TRBJ2-5 | NA | 15 | TRBV11-2 | NA | TGTGCCAGCAGCTTACACCCTGCGTCTCAAGAGACCCAGTACTTC | CASSLHPASQETQYF
TRBJ1-2 | NA | 13 | TRBV11-2 | NA | TGTGCCAGCAGCTTAGCGGGTTCTGCCGGCTACACCTTC | CASSLAGSAGYTF
TRBJ2-7 | NA | 17 | TRBV7-9 | TRBD2 | TGTGCCAGCAGCTCCGGACTAGCGGGAGTAAGCCACTACGAGCAGTACTTC | CASSSGLAGVSHYEQYF
TRBJ2-3 | NA | 14 | TRBV6-5 | TRBD2 | TGTGCCAGCACCACTAGCGGTCGCACAGATACGCAGTATTTT | CASTTSGRTDTQYF
TRBJ2-7 | NA | 15 | TRBV10-2 | TRBD2 | TGCGCCAGCAGACTCTCGGGACTAGCGGCGTACGAGCAGTACTTC | CASRLSGLAAYEQYF
TRBJ1-5 | NA | 13 | TRBV11-2 | NA | TGTGCCAGCAGCTTAGATCCCCGGCAGCCCCAGCATTTT | CASSLDPRQPQHF
TRBJ2-1 | NA | 14 | TRBV10-1 | NA | TGCGCCAGCAGTGAAAGCGGCGGGGGCTTTGAGCAGTTCTTC | CASSESGGGFEQFF
TRBJ1-2 | NA | 11 | TRBV12-3/TRBV12-4 | NA | TGTGCCAGCAGCCTGCGCCGTGGCTACACCTTC | CASSLRRGYTF
TRBJ2-4 | NA | 16 | TRBV5-1 | NA | TGCGCCAGCAGCCCCGCGGGGGCTTTAGCCAAAAACATTCAGTACTTC | CASSPAGALAKNIQYF
TRBJ1-6 | NA | 14 | TRBV2 | TRBD1 | TGTGCCAGCAGTGGGGGACAGCCAAATTCACCCCTCCACTTT | CASSGGQPNSPLHF
TRBJ2-1 | NA | 15 | TRBV19 | TRBD1 | TGTGCCAGTAGCCAAATCAGCCAGGGGGCTGGTGAGCAGTTCTTC | CASSQISQGAGEQFF
TRBJ2-7 | NA | 17 | TRBV13 | TRBD1 | TGTGCCAGCAGTCCCATTAAACAGGGGGCGGTTTATCACGAGCAGTACTTC | CASSPIKQGAVYHEQYF
TRBJ2-1 | NA | 16 | TRBV27 | TRBD2 | TGTGCCAGCAGTTCTATCGGGACTAGCGGGGCTAATGAGCAGTTCTTC | CASSSIGTSGANEQFF
TRBJ2-7 | NA | 12 | TRBV5-1 | NA | TGCGCCAGCAGCTCACTACCCTCAGAGCAGTACTTC | CASSSLPSEQYF
TRBJ2-1 | NA | 16 | TRBV7-9 | TRBD2 | TGTGCCAGCAGCCCCAGAACGGGAGGGCCTTTAGAAGAGCAGTTCTTC | CASSPRTGGPLEEQFF
TRBJ2-1 | once | 16 | TRBV7-8 | TRBD2 | TGTGCCAGCAGCCCTGTAGCGGGTGGGCTATACAATGAGCAGTTCTTC | CASSPVAGGLYNEQFF
TRBJ1-2 | NA | 15 | TRBV4-3 | TRBD1 | TGCGCCAGCAGCCAAGCAATCGGACAGGGCCATGGCTACACCTTC | CASSQAIGQGHGYTF
TRBJ2-5 | NA | 15 | TRBV5-1 | TRBD1 | TGCGCCAGCAGCCGAGATACAGGGGGCAGGGAGACCCAGTACTTC | CASSRDTGGRETQYF
TRBJ1-2 | NA | 12 | TRBV28 | TRBD1 | TGTGCCAGCTACCGGGACAGTGGTGGCTACACCTTC | CASYRDSGGYTF
TRBJ2-3 | once | 14 | TRBV7-2 | NA | TGTGCCAGCAGCTTAGCACTCGGGACAGATACGCAGTATTTT | CASSLALGTDTQYF
TRBJ2-1 | NA | 14 | TRBV19 | NA | TGTGCCAGTACTTCCGGACGGACTTACAATGAGCAGTTCTTC | CASTSGRTYNEQFF
TRBJ1-5 | once | 14 | TRBV11-2 | TRBD1 | TGTGCCAGCAGCGCAATACAGGGGGGTCAGCCCCAGCATTTT | CASSAIQGGQPQHF
TRBJ1-3 | NA | 15 | TRBV15 | NA | TGTGCCACCAGCAGGGACTCTTCCTCTGGAAACACCATATATTTT | CATSRDSSSGNTIYF
TRBJ1-5 | NA | 16 | TRBV6-2/TRBV6-3 | NA | TGTGCCAGCAGTTACGGACAGCTGAATAGCAATCAGCCCCAGCATTTT | CASSYGQLNSNQPQHF
TRBJ1-6 | NA | 16 | TRBV9 | TRBD1 | TGTGCCAGCAGCGTAGAGACAGGGAAGCGTAATTCACCCCTCCACTTT | CASSVETGKRNSPLHF
TRBJ1-2 | NA | 14 | TRBV19 | TRBD1 | TGTGCCAGTAGACCCTTGGACAGGGCCTATGGCTACACCTTC | CASRPLDRAYGYTF
TRBJ2-3 | NA | 16 | TRBV18 | TRBD1 | TGTGCCAGCTCACCCTCCCGGGACAGGAAACCAGATACGCAGTATTTT | CASSPSRDRKPDTQYF
TRBJ2-7 | NA | 13 | TRBV10-1 | TRBD1 | TGCGCCAGGAATAAGGACAGGGCCCACGAGCAGTACTTC | CARNKDRAHEQYF
TRBJ1-6 | NA | 15 | TRBV7-6 | TRBD1 | TGTGCCAGCAGCTTAGCTGGACAGGGTAATTCACCCCTCCACTTT | CASSLAGQGNSPLHF
TRBJ1-1 | NA | 11 | TRBV28 | NA | TGTGCCAGCAGTTTTAATACTGAAGCTTTCTTT | CASSFNTEAFF
TRBJ1-1 | NA | 13 | TRBV29-1 | NA | TGCAGCGCGCGTGGGGCTATGAACACTGAAGCTTTCTTT | CSARGAMNTEAFF
TRBJ2-5 | NA | 16 | TRBV7-9 | NA | TGTGCCAGCAGCCACGGAGGGCCTGGAATCGGAGAGACCCAGTACTTC | CASSHGGPGIGETQYF
TRBJ1-2 | NA | 14 | TRBV6-6 | TRBD1 | TGTGCCAGCACTTTTTCCGGGACAGCTTATGGCTACACCTTC | CASTFSGTAYGYTF
TRBJ1-3 | NA | 16 | TRBV7-8 | NA | TGTGCCAGCAGCCTAGGAGCTATTAGCTCTGGAAACACCATATATTTT | CASSLGAISSGNTIYF
TRBJ1-3 | NA | 16 | TRBV5-1 | NA | TGCGCCAGCAGCTTGGCCCCCGGGGAGGCTGGAAACACCATATATTTT | CASSLAPGEAGNTIYF
TRBJ2-4 | NA | 16 | TRBV6-6 | NA | TGTGCCAGCAGTTACTCGACCGGACAAGCCAAAAACATTCAGTACTTC | CASSYSTGQAKNIQYF
TRBJ1-4 | once | 16 | TRBV2 | TRBD1 | TGTGCCAGCAGTGACATGAACAGGGGGGAGCATGAAAAACTGTTTTTT | CASSDMNRGEHEKLFF
TRBJ1-3 | NA | 15 | TRBV7-8 | NA | TGTGCCAGCAGCCGCGAACGGGGCTCTGGAAACACCATATATTTT | CASSRERGSGNTIYF